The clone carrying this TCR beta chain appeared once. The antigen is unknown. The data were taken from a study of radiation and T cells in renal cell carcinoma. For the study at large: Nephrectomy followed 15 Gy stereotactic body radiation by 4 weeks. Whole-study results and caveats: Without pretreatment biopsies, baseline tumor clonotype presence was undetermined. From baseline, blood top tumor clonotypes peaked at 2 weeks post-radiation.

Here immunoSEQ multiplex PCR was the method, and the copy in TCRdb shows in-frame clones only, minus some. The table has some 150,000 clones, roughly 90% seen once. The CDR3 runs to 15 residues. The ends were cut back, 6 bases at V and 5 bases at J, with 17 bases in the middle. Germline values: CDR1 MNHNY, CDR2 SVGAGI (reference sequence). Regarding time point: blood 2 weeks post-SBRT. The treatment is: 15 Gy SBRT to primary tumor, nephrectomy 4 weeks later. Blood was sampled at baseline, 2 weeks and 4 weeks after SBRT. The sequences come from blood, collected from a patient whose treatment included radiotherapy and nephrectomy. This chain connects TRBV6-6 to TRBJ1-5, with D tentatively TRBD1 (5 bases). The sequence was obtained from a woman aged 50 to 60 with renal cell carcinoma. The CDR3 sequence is CASSSGDSSYQPQHF. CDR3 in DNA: TGTGCCAGCAGCTCGGGTGACAGTTCCTATCAGCCCCAGCATTTT.